This T cell receptor beta chain was profiled in a study of blood T cell repertoires in COVID-19. Study background: The United States, Italy and Spain provided the acute and convalescent COVID-19 samples. The analysed material was cDNA or gDNA that came from T cells, B-cell-depleted T cells, or PBMCs.

The CDR3 consists of 15 residues. The germline V gene encodes CDR1 LNHDA and CDR2 SQIVND (reference sequence). V was shortened by 3 bases and J by 10 bases, with 19 bases between the two germline ends. Per the original methods: Estimates of nucleated cell counts were drawn from the amplification of reference gene primers. TCRdb keeps only in-frame clones here, not all; method: immunoSEQ multiplex PCR. V and J calls and clone size are those listed in that table; D and trimming were worked out from the DNA. The data contain 300,000 or so clones, approximately 87% of them singletons. The sample taken for sequencing was peripheral blood. The chain recombines TRBV19 with TRBJ1-5, with D uncertain. The clonotype was recovered from a woman in her thirties or forties who had recovered from COVID-19. This CDR3 is CASSIIRQGISPQHF. CDR3 bases: TGTGCCAGTAGTATTATTAGACAAGGAATCAGCCCCCAGCATTTT. Full variable domain (missing parts from reference TRBV19 and TRBJ1-5): DGGITQSPKYLFRKEGQNVTLSCEQNLNHDAMYWYRQDPGQGLRLIYYSQIVNDFQKGDIAEGYSVSREKKESFPLTVTSAQKNPTAFYLCASSIIRQGISPQHFGDGTRLSIL.